The clone carrying this T cell receptor beta chain was observed many times. These data are taken from a study of CD8 T cells in ankylosing spondylitis. TCRdb used MiXCR to reprocess the 5' RACE reads, holding one entry per CDR3 protein. Among a few hundred thousand distinct CDR3 sequences listed, over 15% were seen once. The V segment lost 1 base and the J segment 8 bases; nucleotides outside the gene matches: 10. This CDR3 comprises 17 residues. The clonotype comes from a male donor with ankylosing spondylitis or in good health (not recorded which). The chain carries TRBV12-3 or TRBV12-4 and TRBJ2-1; TRBD2 agrees at 11 bases. Sequences were obtained from blood, either unsorted or a sorted T cell fraction (not recorded which). The CDR3 is CASSLGLVAGGPDEQFF. In DNA form, the CDR3 reads TGTGCCAGCAGTTTAGGGTTGGTAGCGGGAGGGCCCGATGAGCAGTTCTTC.